Shown below are 6 T cell receptor beta chains from a single sample sequenced in a study of neoadjuvant anti-PD-1 for oral cavity cancer (dated by TCRdb to the early 2020s). The time point label here, explained by the study, means: before neoadjuvant nivolumab. Library preparation was by the immunoSEQ multiplex PCR assay. Not all clones reach the TCRdb copy of this immuneACCESS table, which keeps in-frame sequences only. Checked studies attribute under half of the gap to unresolved V genes and leave the rest unexplained. This sample is represented by 11,000 to 15,000 clones; roughly 72% of them were singletons. Around 3% of the sample goes to the ten largest clones. The source was PBMCs, collected before nivolumab (anti-PD-1) treatment. These receptors originate from a person between 35 and 79 years old with oral cavity squamous cell carcinoma.

The chain is built from TRBV13 and TRBJ2-6; no definite D call. Germline loops: CDR1 PRHDT, CDR2 FYEKMQ (reference sequence). The V end lost 4 bases, the J end lost 0 bases, and 1 base lay between the germline ends. The CDR3 loop spans 13 amino acids. The CDR3 bases are TGTGCCAGCAGCTCCTCTGGGGCCAACGTCCTGACTTTC. It specifies CASSSSGANVLTF.

V and J are TRBV7-3 and TRBJ1-1; D not certain. There are 14 residues in the CDR3. Trimming took 5 bases from V and 6 from J, leaving 16 bases between them. The germline V gene has CDR1 SGHTA and CDR2 FQGTGA. The CDR3 loop is CASSPHHHNAEAFF. In DNA, the CDR3 is TGTGCCAGCAGCCCCCATCATCATAACGCTGAAGCTTTCTTT.

This chain joins TRBV5-1 and TRBJ2-6, with 7 positions matching TRBD1. CDR3 length equals 15 residues. Per germline, CDR1 SGHRS and CDR2 YFSETQ. Losses at the gene ends were 3 bases for V and 2 bases for J; bases not matched to a gene: 2. The CDR3 sequence is CASSSTGAGANVLTF. CDR3 in DNA: TGCGCCAGCAGCTCCACAGGGGCTGGGGCCAACGTCCTGACTTTC.

The chain employs TRBV7-9 and TRBJ2-5; possible D gene TRBD1, 6 bases. The CDR3 consists of 15 residues. Looked up from germline, CDR1 is SEHNR and CDR2 is FQNEAQ (reference sequence). V was clipped by 1 base and J by 2 bases, with 11 bases between them. The CDR3 coding sequence is TGTGCCAGCAGCTTAGGGGGGCAGGGGCAAGAGACCCAGTACTTC. Its protein is CASSLGGQGQETQYF. The whole variable domain, remainder taken from reference TRBV7-9 and TRBJ2-5, is DTGVSQNPRHKITKRGQNVTFRCDPISEHNRLYWYRQTLGQGPEFLTYFQNEAQLEKSRLLSDRFSAERPKGSFSTLEIQRTEQGDSAMYLCASSLGGQGQETQYFGPGTRLLVL.

The chain uses TRBV12-5 and TRBJ1-2; D might be TRBD1 (5 bases). Germline CDR1 reads LGHNT; CDR2 reads FRNRAP. The V end lost 5 bases, the J end lost 3 bases, and 10 bases lay between the germline ends. The CDR3 is made up of 13 amino acids. CDR3 coding DNA: TGTGCTAGTGGTCGGGACTCCTACTATGGCTACACCTTC. It yields the protein CASGRDSYYGYTF.

The genes are TRBV2 and TRBJ1-5; 7 bases align to TRBD1. Germline V gene sequence: CDR1 SNHLY, CDR2 FYNNEI. The CDR3 runs to 15 residues. Unmatched junction bases numbered 14, after V lost 6 bases and J lost 9 bases. The CDR3 coding sequence is TGTGCCAGCAGCCCATGGGACAGCGAGTCATCGCCCCAGCATTTT. This codes for CASSPWDSESSPQHF. Full variable domain (rest looked up from reference TRBV2 and TRBJ1-5): EPEVTQTPSHQVTQMGQEVILRCVPISNHLYFYWYRQILGQKVEFLVSFYNNEISEKSEIFDDQFSVERPDGSNFTLKIRSTKLEDSAMYFCASSPWDSESSPQHFGDGTRLSIL.